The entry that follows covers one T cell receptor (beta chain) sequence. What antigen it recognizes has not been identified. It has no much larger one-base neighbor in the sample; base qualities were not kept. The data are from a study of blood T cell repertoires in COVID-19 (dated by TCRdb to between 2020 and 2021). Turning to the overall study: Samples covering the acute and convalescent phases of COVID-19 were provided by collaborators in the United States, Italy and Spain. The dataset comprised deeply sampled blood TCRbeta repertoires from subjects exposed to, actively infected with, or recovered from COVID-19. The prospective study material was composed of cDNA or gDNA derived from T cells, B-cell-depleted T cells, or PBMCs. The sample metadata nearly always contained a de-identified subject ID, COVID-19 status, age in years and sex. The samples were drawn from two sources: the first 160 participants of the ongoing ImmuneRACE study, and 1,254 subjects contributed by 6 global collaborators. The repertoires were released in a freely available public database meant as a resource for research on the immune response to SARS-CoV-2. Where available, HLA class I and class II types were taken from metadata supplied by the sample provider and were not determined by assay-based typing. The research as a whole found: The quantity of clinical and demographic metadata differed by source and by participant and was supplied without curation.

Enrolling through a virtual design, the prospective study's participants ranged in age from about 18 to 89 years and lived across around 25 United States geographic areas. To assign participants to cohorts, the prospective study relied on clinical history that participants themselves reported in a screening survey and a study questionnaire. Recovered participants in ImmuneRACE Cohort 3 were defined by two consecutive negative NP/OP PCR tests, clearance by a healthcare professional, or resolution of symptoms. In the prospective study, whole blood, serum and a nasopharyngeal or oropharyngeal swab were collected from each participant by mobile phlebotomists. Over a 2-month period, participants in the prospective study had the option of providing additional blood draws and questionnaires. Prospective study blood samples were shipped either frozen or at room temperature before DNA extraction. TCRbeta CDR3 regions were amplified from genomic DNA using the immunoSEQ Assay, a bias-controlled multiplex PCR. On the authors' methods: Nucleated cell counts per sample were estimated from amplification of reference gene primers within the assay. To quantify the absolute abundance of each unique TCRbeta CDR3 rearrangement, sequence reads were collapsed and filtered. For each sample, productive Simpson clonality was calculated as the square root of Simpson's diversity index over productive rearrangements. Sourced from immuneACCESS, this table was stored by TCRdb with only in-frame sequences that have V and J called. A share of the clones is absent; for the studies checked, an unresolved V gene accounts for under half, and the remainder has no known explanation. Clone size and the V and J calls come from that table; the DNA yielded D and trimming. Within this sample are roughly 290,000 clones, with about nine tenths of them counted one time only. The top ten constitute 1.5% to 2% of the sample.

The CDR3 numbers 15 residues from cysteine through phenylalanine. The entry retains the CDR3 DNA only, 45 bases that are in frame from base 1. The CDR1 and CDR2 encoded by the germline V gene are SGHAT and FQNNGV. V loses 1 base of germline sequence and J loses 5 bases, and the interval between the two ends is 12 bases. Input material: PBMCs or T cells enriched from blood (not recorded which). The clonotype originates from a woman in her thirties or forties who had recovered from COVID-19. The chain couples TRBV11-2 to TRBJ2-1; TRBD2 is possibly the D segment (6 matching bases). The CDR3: CASSLAGWGDNEQFF. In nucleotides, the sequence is TGTGCCAGCAGCTTAGCCGGGTGGGGGGACAATGAGCAGTTCTTC.